This entry lists 30 T cell receptor beta chains sequenced from one sample in a study of blood T cell repertoires in COVID-19. Method: immunoSEQ multiplex PCR; TCRdb's copy keeps in-frame clones and lacks some. This table holds about 330,000 clones, around 83% found once. The sequenced sample was peripheral blood. The receptors were gathered from a woman in her forties or fifties with acute or convalescent COVID-19.

CDR3 amino acids: CASSSGITTRELFF. The DNA of the CDR3 is TGCGCCAGCAGTTCCGGGATCACGACCCGGGAGCTGTTTTTT. The chain carries TRBV5-1 and TRBJ2-2, with D perhaps TRBD2 (5 bases). The V end lost 5 bases, the J end lost 9 bases, and 17 bases lay between the germline ends. Per the germline V gene, CDR1 is SGHRS and CDR2 is YFSETQ. The CDR3 is 14 residues long.

The chain carries TRBV29-1 and TRBJ2-2; possibly TRBD1 for D (6 bases). Germline V CDR1 and CDR2: SQVTM, ANQGSEA. V was pared by 6 bases and J by 0 bases, with 14 bases between. This CDR3 comprises 15 residues. This CDR3 reads CSVAVGGPNTGELFF. As DNA, the CDR3 is TGCAGCGTCGCCGTTGGGGGCCCGAACACCGGGGAGCTGTTTTTT.

The genes are TRBV24-1 and TRBJ1-5, with 12 bases identical to TRBD1. In germline, CDR1 is KGHDR, CDR2 SFDVKD. This CDR3 comprises 20 residues. V lost 7 bases and J lost 1; bases outside the gene matches: 16. The CDR3 nucleotides are TGTGCCACCAGCCTTGCTTGGGGACAGGGGGCTGGTGAGAGCAATCAGCCCCAGCATTTT. It is translated as CATSLAWGQGAGESNQPQHF.

The chain joins TRBV30 to TRBJ1-5, with D hard to call. V lost 5 bases, J lost 7 bases, and 15 bases lay in between. From germline, CDR1 is GTSNPN and CDR2 SVGIG (reference sequence). The CDR3 length is 13 residues. The CDR3 is CAWGPGTGQPQHF. CDR3 nucleotide sequence: TGTGCCTGGGGGCCCGGAACGGGGCAGCCCCAGCATTTT.

This clone was found once. This chain links TRBV5-5 with TRBJ1-1; D gene unclear. Germline V gives CDR1 SGHKS, CDR2 YYEKEE (reference sequence). This CDR3 spans 14 amino acids. Between the trimmed V and J ends, which lost 7 bases and 3 bases, there was a span of 16 bases. Here the CDR3 reads CASGSTTGYTEAFF. Here the CDR3 DNA reads TGTGCCAGCGGCTCGACGACGGGTTACACTGAAGCTTTCTTT. Supplemented by reference TRBV5-5 and TRBJ1-1, the full variable domain reads DAGVTQSPTHLIKTRGQQVTLRCSPISGHKSVSWYQQVLGQGPQFIFQYYEKEERGRGNFPDRFSARQFPNYSSELNVNALLLGDSALYLCASGSTTGYTEAFFGQGTRLTVV.

Comment on this clone: The sample contains more than one DNA sequence encoding this CDR3. The chain recombines TRBV12-5 with TRBJ2-7; 10 bases align to TRBD1. Germline CDR1 reads LGHNT; CDR2 reads FRNRAP. There are 15 residues in the CDR3. V shed 3 bases, J shed 3 bases, and the junction held 5 bases outside the gene matches. The CDR3 sequence: CASGFVRDRGYEQYF. The CDR3 DNA is TGTGCTAGTGGTTTTGTAAGGGACAGGGGCTACGAGCAGTACTTC.

The V gene is TRBV30, the J gene TRBJ1-6; D not certain. Germline CDR1 is GTSNPN and CDR2 is SVGIG (reference sequence). This CDR3 contains 17 residues. The V end was cut by 3 bases, the J end by 2 bases, with 17 bases between. The CDR3 coding sequence is TGTGCCTGGAGCGCGGTCCTCCCCGGGACCTATAATTCACCCCTCCACTTT. Encoded protein: CAWSAVLPGTYNSPLHF.

The V and J genes are TRBV6-1 and TRBJ2-7; D not certain. V was pared by 3 bases and J by 4 bases, with 4 bases between. The length of the CDR3 is 11 residues. Germline V CDR1 and CDR2: MNHNS, SASEGT. CDR3 DNA sequence: TGTGCCAGCAGTGACGGGTACGAGCAGTACGTC. Its translation: CASSDGYEQYV.

V usage is TRBV11-2 and J usage is TRBJ1-6; no definite D call. The CDR3 length is 15 residues. V gave up 0 bases and J gave up 10 bases, with 13 bases separating them. CDR1 and CDR2 from the germline V gene are SGHAT and FQNNGV. The CDR3 coding sequence is TGTGCCAGCAGCTTAGAGGGTGGGAGCGGGTCACCCCTCCACTTT. It is translated as CASSLEGGSGSPLHF.

This clone showed up just once. This CDR3 is CASGLGSVSNQPQHF. CDR3 bases: TGTGCTAGTGGTTTGGGGTCAGTTAGCAATCAGCCCCAGCATTTT. The chain carries TRBV12-5 and TRBJ1-5; D is undetermined. Per germline, CDR1 LGHNT and CDR2 FRNRAP. The CDR3 loop spans 15 amino acids. Trimming removed 1 base from V and 0 bases from J, with 7 bases in between.

This clone was recorded a few times. Here the CDR3 DNA reads TGTGCCAGCAGCTTAGTGGCGGGGGCCGGGACTGAAGCTTTCTTT. Protein product: CASSLVAGAGTEAFF. The chain uses TRBV11-2 and TRBJ1-1; perhaps TRBD1 as D (6 bases). Germline lookup yields CDR1 SGHAT and CDR2 FQNNGV. This CDR3 is built from 15 residues. V was clipped by 1 base and J by 5 bases, with 14 bases between them.

The rearrangement uses TRBV9 and TRBJ2-5; 8 positions match TRBD1. In germline, CDR1 is SGDLS, CDR2 YYNGEE. The CDR3 spans 16 residues. J gave up 4 bases and V 2 bases, and 10 bases lay outside the gene matches. The CDR3 reads CASSVGEGRGPETQYF. The CDR3, as DNA: TGTGCCAGCAGCGTGGGAGAAGGCAGGGGGCCAGAGACCCAGTACTTC. Looking up the rest from reference TRBV9 and TRBJ2-5 gives the full variable domain: DSGVTQTPKHLITATGQRVTLRCSPRSGDLSVYWYQQSLDQGLQFLIQYYNGEERAKGNILERFSAQQFPDLHSELNLSSLELGDSALYFCASSVGEGRGPETQYFGPGTRLLVL.

The rearrangement joins TRBV7-9 to TRBJ1-1, with D unclear. V gave up 2 bases and J gave up 5 bases, with 12 bases separating them. From germline, CDR1 is SEHNR and CDR2 FQNEAQ (reference sequence). This CDR3 has 14 amino acids. DNA for the CDR3: TGTGCCAGCAGCTTACTGGCAGGCTATACTGAAGCTTTCTTT. Encoded protein: CASSLLAGYTEAFF.

The rearrangement uses TRBV10-3 and TRBJ2-7; 9 nucleotides align to TRBD2. Germline V gene sequence: CDR1 ENHRY, CDR2 SYGVKD. This CDR3 contains 14 residues. Trimming cost V 11 bases and J 3 bases; bases outside gene matches: 11. The CDR3 spells CAASPGGRDYEQYF. The CDR3, as DNA: TGTGCCGCCTCCCCGGGCGGGAGGGACTACGAGCAGTACTTC.

The J gene is TRBJ1-1, the V gene TRBV19; perhaps TRBD1 as D (6 bases). Germline V gives CDR1 LNHDA, CDR2 SQIVND (reference sequence). The germline V and J ends were trimmed by 1 base and 3 bases, with 12 bases remaining between them. The CDR3 has 15 residues. The DNA of the CDR3 is TGTGCCAGTAGTATAGGCGGGGGGGCCGACACTGAAGCTTTCTTT. It specifies CASSIGGGADTEAFF.

This rearrangement joins TRBV6-1 to TRBJ2-3; no definite D call. The CDR3 contains 16 residues. The germline V gene has CDR1 MNHNS and CDR2 SASEGT. V lost 2 bases, J lost 4 bases, and 16 bases lay in between. The CDR3 spells CASSESGSPRPDTQYF. In nucleotides, the CDR3 is TGTGCCAGCAGTGAATCCGGGTCCCCGAGACCAGATACGCAGTATTTT.

The chain joins TRBV5-1 to TRBJ1-6; unclear D gene. V lost 0 bases and J lost 7, with 14 bases in between. The CDR3 is 16 residues long. Germline CDR1 is SGHRS and CDR2 is YFSETQ. The CDR3 coding sequence is TGCGCCAGCAGCTTGGCCATCGAGGTCGGGAATTCACCCCTCCACTTT. Protein: CASSLAIEVGNSPLHF. Drawing the rest from reference TRBV5-1 and TRBJ1-6, the complete variable domain is KAGVTQTPRYLIKTRGQQVTLSCSPISGHRSVSWYQQTPGQGLQFLFEYFSETQRNKGNFPGRFSGRQFSNSRSEMNVSTLELGDSALYLCASSLAIEVGNSPLHFGNGTRLTVT.

As regards this clone: The junction shows a germline mismatch at one end, possibly a read error. The chain joins TRBV6-2 or TRBV6-3 to TRBJ2-4, with 8 bases identical to TRBD2. This CDR3 has 14 residues. Germline lookup yields CDR1 MNHEY and CDR2 SVGEGT. The CDR3: CASSNGGAKNIQYF. CDR3 in DNA: TGTGCCAGCAGTAACGGGGGGGCCAAGAACATTCAGTACTTC.

This clone was detected a few times. The J gene is TRBJ1-4, the V gene TRBV2; D is undetermined. Germline V gene sequence: CDR1 SNHLY, CDR2 FYNNEI. The CDR3 spans 13 residues. The germline V and J ends were trimmed by 8 bases and 3 bases, with 10 bases remaining between them. CDR3 sequence (DNA): TGTGCCAGCGTTAGAGAAGCTAATGAAAAACTGTTTTTT. The encoded protein is CASVREANEKLFF.

J is TRBJ1-3 and V is TRBV6-5; D gene uncertain. V was pared by 5 bases and J by 0 bases, with 11 bases between. The CDR3 has 15 residues. Germline loops: CDR1 MNHEY, CDR2 SVGAGI. CDR3 in amino acids: CASSPFTASGNTIYF. Written as DNA, the CDR3 is TGTGCCAGCAGTCCATTCACAGCCTCTGGAAACACCATATATTTT.

Concerning this clone itself: Other DNA sequences in this specimen translate into the identical CDR3. J is TRBJ1-6 and V is TRBV7-9; 7 positions agree with TRBD1. This CDR3 comprises 14 residues. Germline CDR1 SEHNR, CDR2 FQNEAQ (reference sequence). The V and J ends lost 2 bases and 6 bases, in that order; junction bases with no gene match: 1. The CDR3 DNA is TGTGCCAGCAGCTTACAGGGGGGTAATTCACCCCTCCACTTT. It specifies CASSLQGGNSPLHF.

The chain has TRBV5-6 and TRBJ2-7; 10 bases fit TRBD1. This CDR3 has 12 residues. The V gene end was trimmed by 3 bases and the J gene end by 10 bases; junction bases not matched to a gene: 4. Germline V gene lookup returns CDR1 SGHDT and CDR2 YYEEEE. DNA for the CDR3: TGTGCCAGCAGCTCCGGGGACAGGGGACAGTACGTC. This gives the protein CASSSGDRGQYV.

The gene calls are TRBV19 and TRBJ1-5; 7 nucleotides agree with TRBD1. CDR1 is LNHDA and CDR2 is SQIVND in the germline V gene (reference sequence). J gave up 4 bases and V 8 bases, and 8 bases lay outside the gene matches. The CDR3 extends over 14 amino acids. The CDR3 is CASGMDRTNQPQHF. The CDR3 bases are TGTGCCAGTGGGATGGACAGGACGAATCAGCCCCAGCATTTT.

This sequence joins TRBV6-1 and TRBJ1-4; D is possibly TRBD1 (5 bases). V was trimmed by 4 bases and J by 4 bases, leaving 16 bases between them. This CDR3 comprises 16 residues. The V gene's germline CDR1 is MNHNS and CDR2 SASEGT. The CDR3 DNA follows: TGTGCCAGCAGTGCCGGGACTCTGATGGGTAATGAAAAACTGTTTTTT. Protein: CASSAGTLMGNEKLFF.

V gene TRBV6-6 combines with J gene TRBJ2-5, with D possibly TRBD2 on 6 matching bases. The CDR3 has 16 residues. The V and J ends lost 0 bases and 4 bases respectively, with 15 bases between them. Germline lookup yields CDR1 MNHNY and CDR2 SVGAGI (reference sequence). This CDR3 reads CASSYSIQGGRETQYF. The DNA of the CDR3 is TGTGCCAGCAGTTACTCGATCCAGGGAGGAAGAGAGACCCAGTACTTC.

The rearrangement uses TRBV5-4 and TRBJ2-6; TRBD1 agrees at 7 bases. The length of the CDR3 is 19 residues. Germline trimming cut 0 bases from V and 2 bases from J; bases unmatched to any gene: 11. Germline V gene lookup returns CDR1 SGHNT and CDR2 YYREEE (reference sequence). The CDR3 spells CASSLAGQATSPGANVLTF. DNA of the CDR3: TGTGCCAGCAGCTTGGCCGGACAGGCTACCTCTCCTGGGGCCAACGTCCTGACTTTC.

The chain employs TRBV7-2 and TRBJ1-2; 10 bases fit TRBD1. The CDR3 runs 14 residues. V lost 4 bases and J lost 10; bases outside the gene matches: 9. Germline V gene lookup returns CDR1 SGHTA and CDR2 FQGNSA. In DNA, the CDR3 is TGTGCCAGCAGCTCCCAGGGACAGGGGATCGTCTACACCTTC. Its translation: CASSSQGQGIVYTF.

To note about this clone: At the DNA level, this CDR3 is encoded by other sequences in the same sample as well. The gene calls are TRBV5-1 and TRBJ2-3; 12 bases agree with TRBD2. This CDR3 spans 16 amino acids. With 0 bases clipped from V and 6 bases from J, the junction kept 5 bases outside the gene matches. The germline V gene has CDR1 SGHRS and CDR2 YFSETQ. CDR3 nucleotide sequence: TGCGCCAGCAGCTTGGCCGTGACTAGCGGGGGCGATACGCAGTATTTT. Translated: CASSLAVTSGGDTQYF. Complete variable domain (other parts from reference TRBV5-1 and TRBJ2-3): KAGVTQTPRYLIKTRGQQVTLSCSPISGHRSVSWYQQTPGQGLQFLFEYFSETQRNKGNFPGRFSGRQFSNSRSEMNVSTLELGDSALYLCASSLAVTSGGDTQYFGPGTRLTVL.

The chain has TRBV6-5 and TRBJ1-1; D not certain. The V end was cut by 6 bases, the J end by 0 bases, with 11 bases between. Germline V gene sequence: CDR1 MNHEY, CDR2 SVGAGI. This CDR3 region has 14 residues. CDR3 DNA sequence: TGTGCCAGCAGCTCCCACGGGTTGAACACTGAAGCTTTCTTT. This sequence encodes CASSSHGLNTEAFF.

In regard to this clone: The junction differs from germline at one of its ends, possibly a read error. The sample contains more than one DNA sequence encoding this CDR3. The CDR3 DNA follows: TGTGCCAGTAGTTCAGGGTTGAATACTGAAGCTTTCTTT. This gives the protein CASSSGLNTEAFF. V usage is TRBV19 and J usage is TRBJ1-1, with D maybe TRBD1 (5 bases). The CDR3 has 13 amino acids. Germline values: CDR1 LNHDA, CDR2 SQIVND (reference sequence).